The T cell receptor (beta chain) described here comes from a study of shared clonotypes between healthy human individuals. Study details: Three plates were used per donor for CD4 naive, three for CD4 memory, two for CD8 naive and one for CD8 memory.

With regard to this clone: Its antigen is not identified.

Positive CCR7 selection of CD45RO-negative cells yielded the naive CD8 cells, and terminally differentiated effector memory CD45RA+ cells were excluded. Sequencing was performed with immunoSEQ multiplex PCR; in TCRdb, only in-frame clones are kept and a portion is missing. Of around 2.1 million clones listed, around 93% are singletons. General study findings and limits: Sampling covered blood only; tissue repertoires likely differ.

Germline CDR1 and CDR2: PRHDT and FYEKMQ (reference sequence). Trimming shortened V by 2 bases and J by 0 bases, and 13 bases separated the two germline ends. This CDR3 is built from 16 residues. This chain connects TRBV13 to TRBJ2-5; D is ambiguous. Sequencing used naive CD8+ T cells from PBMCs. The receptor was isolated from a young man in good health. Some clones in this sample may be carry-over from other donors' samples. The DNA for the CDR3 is TGTGCCAGCAGCTTATCGGCAGGAGTGTACCAAGAGACCCAGTACTTC. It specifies CASSLSAGVYQETQYF.